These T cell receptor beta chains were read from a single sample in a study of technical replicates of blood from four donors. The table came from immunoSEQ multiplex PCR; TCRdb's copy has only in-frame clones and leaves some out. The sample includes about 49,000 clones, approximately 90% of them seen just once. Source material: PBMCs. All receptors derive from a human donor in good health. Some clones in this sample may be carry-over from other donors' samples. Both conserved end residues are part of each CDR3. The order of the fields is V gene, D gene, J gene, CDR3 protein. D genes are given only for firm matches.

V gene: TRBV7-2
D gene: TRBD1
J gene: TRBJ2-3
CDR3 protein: CASSPGTGLGTDTQYF

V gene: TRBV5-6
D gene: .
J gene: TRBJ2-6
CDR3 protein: CASSGGHRVGANVLTF

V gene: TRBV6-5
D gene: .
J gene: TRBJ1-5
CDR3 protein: CASGQGSNQPQHF

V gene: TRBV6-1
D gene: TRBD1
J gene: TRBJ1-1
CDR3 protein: CASRFTGTGVPEAFF

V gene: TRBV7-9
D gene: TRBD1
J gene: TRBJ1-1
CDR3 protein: CASSLATTGINTEAFF

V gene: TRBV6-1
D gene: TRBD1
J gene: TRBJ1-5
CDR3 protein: CASSDRQGDGQPQHF

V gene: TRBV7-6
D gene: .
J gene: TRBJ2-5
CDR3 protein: CASSLDDFGETQYF

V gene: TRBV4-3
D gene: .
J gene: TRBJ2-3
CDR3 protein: CASSPGVVADTQYF

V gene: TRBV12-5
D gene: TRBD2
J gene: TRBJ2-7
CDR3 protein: CASGGLAGGREQYF

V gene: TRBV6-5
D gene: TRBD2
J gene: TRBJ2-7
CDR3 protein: CASSSGTSRQYF

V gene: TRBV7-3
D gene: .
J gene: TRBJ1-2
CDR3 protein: CASSFGSHIGYTF

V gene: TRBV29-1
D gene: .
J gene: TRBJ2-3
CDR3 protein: CSVPIDTQYF

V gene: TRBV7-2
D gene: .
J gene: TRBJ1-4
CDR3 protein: CASSRQAATNEKLFF

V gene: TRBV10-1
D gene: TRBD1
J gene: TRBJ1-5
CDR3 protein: CAIPPSDRGNQPQHF

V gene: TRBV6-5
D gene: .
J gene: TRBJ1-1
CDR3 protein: CASKAAGFAEAFF

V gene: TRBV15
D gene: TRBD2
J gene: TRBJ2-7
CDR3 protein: CATSRDGSRGRAYEQYF

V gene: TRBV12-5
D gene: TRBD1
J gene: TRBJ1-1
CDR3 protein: CASATGTGMIAEAFF

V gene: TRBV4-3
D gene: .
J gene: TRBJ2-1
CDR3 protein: CASSQDRRDEQFF

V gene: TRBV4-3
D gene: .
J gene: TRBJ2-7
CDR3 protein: CASSQERAGGYEQYF

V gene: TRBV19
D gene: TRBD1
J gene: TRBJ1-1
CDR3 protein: CASSINRGTEAFF

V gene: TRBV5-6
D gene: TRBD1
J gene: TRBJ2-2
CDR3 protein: CASSYFGTGGTGELFF

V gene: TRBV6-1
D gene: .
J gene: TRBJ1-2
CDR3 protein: CASRGGSNYGYTF

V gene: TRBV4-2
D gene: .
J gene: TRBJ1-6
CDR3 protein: CASSQMVGGSSYNSPLHF

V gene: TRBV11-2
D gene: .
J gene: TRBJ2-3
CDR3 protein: CASSLDLLAETSTDTQYF

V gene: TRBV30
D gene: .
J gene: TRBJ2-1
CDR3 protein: CAWSGGTASEQFF

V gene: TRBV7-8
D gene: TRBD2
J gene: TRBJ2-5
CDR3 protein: CASSPAGETQYF

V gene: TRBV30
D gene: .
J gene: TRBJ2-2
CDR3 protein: CAWSVVRQYTGELFF

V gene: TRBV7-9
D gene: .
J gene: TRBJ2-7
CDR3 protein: CASSEEGSRYEQYF

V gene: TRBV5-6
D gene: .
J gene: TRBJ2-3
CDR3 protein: CASSARGDTQYF

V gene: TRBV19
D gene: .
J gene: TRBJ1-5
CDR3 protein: CASSTPPQANQPQHF

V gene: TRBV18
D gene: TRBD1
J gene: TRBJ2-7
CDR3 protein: CASSPQQGSNEQYF

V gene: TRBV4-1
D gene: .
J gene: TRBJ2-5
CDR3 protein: CASAQTRAETQYF

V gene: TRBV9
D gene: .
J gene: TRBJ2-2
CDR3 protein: CASSVTTGLPGELFF

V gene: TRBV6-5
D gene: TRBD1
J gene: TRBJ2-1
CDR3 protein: CASSDRGSNEQFF